A selection of T cell receptor beta chains follows, all from one sample in a study of neurological immune-mediated disorders. TCRdb re-called the 5' RACE reads through MiXCR, storing one row per CDR3 protein. The data hold about 95,000 distinct CDR3 sequences, with 3.5% to 4% observed a single time. Sequenced input: PBMCs. These receptors were obtained from a woman aged 18 to 35 with multiple sclerosis. The CDR3 runs from the conserved cysteine through the conserved F or W. The D gene is left open where the match is weak. Where a row states a size, it is once, few, many or the class of an expanded clone; other rows omit it.

TRBJ2-1	TRBV27	-	many	TGTGCCAGCAGTTTGGGGCTAGATCGTGAGCAGTTCTTC	CASSLGLDREQFF
TRBJ1-5	TRBV24-1	TRBD1	many	TGTGCCACCAGTGAATCCTCGACAGGGGTTCAGCCCCAGCATTTT	CATSESSTGVQPQHF
TRBJ1-1	TRBV12-3/TRBV12-4	-	many	TGTGCCAGCAGCCCCGGCGCGGGGGTAGGTACTGAAGCTTTCTTT	CASSPGAGVGTEAFF
TRBJ1-2	TRBV6-5	TRBD1	many	TGTGCCAGCAGTCGTGACAGGGGTTATGGCTACACCTTC	CASSRDRGYGYTF
TRBJ2-3	TRBV5-1	TRBD2	many	TGCGCCAGCAGCCCCGGGGGGGCCGTCACAGATACGCAGTATTTT	CASSPGGAVTDTQYF
TRBJ2-7	TRBV20-1	TRBD1	many	TGCAGTGCTGCGGGACAGGGTATCTACGAGCAGTACTTC	CSAAGQGIYEQYF
TRBJ1-4	TRBV20-1	-	many	TGCAGTGCTAGAGATCTAAAGGGGGAAGGTGAAAAACTGTTTTTT	CSARDLKGEGEKLFF
TRBJ2-7	TRBV20-1	-	-	TGCAGTGCTAGGTTCCAGACCTACGAGCAGTACTTC	CSARFQTYEQYF
TRBJ2-2	TRBV20-1	TRBD1	-	TGCAGTGCTAGACAACCGACAGGGAACGGGGAGCTGTTTTTT	CSARQPTGNGELFF
TRBJ1-4	TRBV4-3	-	many	TGCGCCAGCAGCCTCACTGGTGGGGTCCTCGATGAAAAACTGTTTTTT	CASSLTGGVLDEKLFF
TRBJ1-6	TRBV2	TRBD1	many	TGTGCCAGCAGGGACGGGACAGGGGGCCCAAAACCCCTCCACTTT	CASRDGTGGPKPLHF
TRBJ2-1	TRBV7-6	-	many	TGTGCCAGCGCGGCCGGGGGAAATGAGCAGTTCTTC	CASAAGGNEQFF
TRBJ1-1	TRBV19	TRBD1	few	TGTGCCAGTAGTGTACAGGGGCCCGCTGAAGCTTTCTTT	CASSVQGPAEAFF
TRBJ1-1	TRBV20-1	TRBD1	many	TGCAGTGCTAGAGAAGACAGGGCCACTGAAGCTTTCTTT	CSAREDRATEAFF
TRBJ1-1	TRBV5-5	-	-	TGTGCCAGCAGCTTGGGAATAACAGCAGTAGGGGAACCTGAAGCTTTCTTT	CASSLGITAVGEPEAFF
TRBJ2-3	TRBV29-1	TRBD1	many	TGCAGCGTTGACGCCGGGACAGGGCCCGCAGATACGCAGTATTTT	CSVDAGTGPADTQYF
TRBJ1-4	TRBV5-5	TRBD1	many	TGTGCCAGCAGCCCCGTGTACAGGGGATTAGACGAAAAACTGTTTTTT	CASSPVYRGLDEKLFF
TRBJ2-3	TRBV20-1	TRBD2	-	TGCAGTGCTTCCTTAGCGGGACTACGCACAGATACGCAGTATTTT	CSASLAGLRTDTQYF
TRBJ1-1	TRBV5-1	-	many	TGCGCCAGCAGCCTCCCCCGGGACAAGGGGGGCGTTAACACTGAAGCTTTCTTT	CASSLPRDKGGVNTEAFF
TRBJ2-7	TRBV20-1	-	many	TGCAGTGCTAGAAAACCTCCGGACATAGGGTCATCCGAGCAGTACTTC	CSARKPPDIGSSEQYF
TRBJ2-7	TRBV5-1	-	many	TGCGCCAGCAGCAGGGGGGCCGGTGTGCAGTACTTC	CASSRGAGVQYF
TRBJ1-2	TRBV6-5	-	many	TGTGCCAGCAGTAGACAGAGCCCCAACTATGGCTACACCTTC	CASSRQSPNYGYTF
TRBJ2-2	TRBV15	-	many	TGTGCCACCGACTTTTTTGGGAACACCGGGGAGCTGTTTTTT	CATDFFGNTGELFF
TRBJ1-6	TRBV11-2	-	many	TGTGCCAGCAGCTTTTTACAGGGAGTCTCACCCCTCCACTTT	CASSFLQGVSPLHF
TRBJ2-7	TRBV6-1	TRBD1	few	TGTGCCAGCAGTGTCGGGACAGAAAATTCCTACGAGCAGTACTTC	CASSVGTENSYEQYF
TRBJ1-3	TRBV6-5	TRBD1	many	TGTGCCAGCAGTGTTTCCGGGACAGGGTTTCTCTCTGGAAACACCATATATTTT	CASSVSGTGFLSGNTIYF
TRBJ2-5	TRBV15	-	many	TGTGCCACCAGCAGAGAAGGGACGGGCCGAAAGACCCAGTACTTC	CATSREGTGRKTQYF
TRBJ1-5	TRBV20-1	-	many	TGCAGTGCTAGATGGGGGGGTGGGGGTCAGCCCCAGCATTTT	CSARWGGGGQPQHF
TRBJ1-3	TRBV20-1	-	many	TGCAGTGCCAAAAGGCCAGGGACTGGAAACACCATATATTTT	CSAKRPGTGNTIYF
TRBJ2-7	TRBV29-1	-	many	TGCAGCGTAGCTGACAGCTACGAGCAGTACTTC	CSVADSYEQYF
TRBJ2-1	TRBV15	-	many	TGTGCCACCAGCAGCCCCCTAGACAACCACATCACCTACAATGAGCAGTTCTTC	CATSSPLDNHITYNEQFF
TRBJ2-7	TRBV27	-	many	TGTGCCAGCGGGAGGTACGAGCAGTACTTC	CASGRYEQYF
TRBJ2-7	TRBV11-2	-	many	TGTGCCAGCAGCTTTTTTGCCGGGGGTTACGAGCAGTACTTC	CASSFFAGGYEQYF
TRBJ2-1	TRBV18	TRBD2	many	TGTGCCAGCTCACCACCGCTAGGACTAGCGGGGTCGTACAATGAGCAGTTCTTC	CASSPPLGLAGSYNEQFF
TRBJ1-1	TRBV4-1	-	many	TGCGCCAGCAGCCAAGCACAGGGCGAGAACACTGAAGCTTTCTTT	CASSQAQGENTEAFF
TRBJ2-1	TRBV5-1	TRBD2	many	TGCGCCAGCAGCTTGGCCGCGGGAGCAGGGAATGAGCAGTTCTTC	CASSLAAGAGNEQFF